This entry concerns a single T cell receptor (beta chain). The PCR was carried out with 60 Vbeta primers and 13 Jbeta primers. Sequencing used immunoSEQ multiplex PCR; TCRdb keeps in-frame clones, though not all of them. The sample yields under 150,000 clones, 82% seen once. The V segment lost 0 bases and the J segment 6 bases; nucleotides outside the gene matches: 11. This CDR3 spans 16 amino acids. Germline CDR1 and CDR2: LNHNV and YYDKDF (reference sequence). This sample stems from a study of cytomegalovirus exposure and HLA in healthy donors. The material sequenced was PBMCs. The chain links TRBV15 to TRBJ2-7; 7 bases are a match to TRBD2. This TCR was recovered from a male donor in good health and CMV-seronegative. CDR3 loop: CATSRDGPAGEGEQYF. In nucleotides, the CDR3 is TGTGCCACCAGCAGAGATGGTCCGGCGGGAGAGGGCGAGCAGTACTTC.